This T cell receptor beta chain appears in the sequencing data of a study of monozygotic twins with inflammatory bowel disease. General observations from the study: IBD patients, compared with healthy twins, shared fewer clonotypes with others (especially with disease activity). Background noise in patient repertoires may stem from differing immunosuppressive treatments.

Per germline, CDR1 ENHRY and CDR2 SYGVKD. The CDR3 sequence is 13 residues long. TCR libraries each used around 3,300 ng of total RNA. Eight distinct reactions (per sample) were used to make the cDNA. TCRdb processed the 5' RACE reads again and assigns one entry to each CDR3 protein, with no DNA. Reported are fewer than 110,000 distinct CDR3 sequences; the ten largest clones contain around 1.9%. On this clonotype itself: Its target is unknown.

Sequencing was done on a sample of blood. The chain joins TRBV10-3 to TRBJ2-7. This clonotype was sampled from a human donor with ulcerative colitis or Crohn's disease, or a healthy co-twin of an affected twin (not recorded which). CDR3 sequence reads: CAISESGRYEQYF.